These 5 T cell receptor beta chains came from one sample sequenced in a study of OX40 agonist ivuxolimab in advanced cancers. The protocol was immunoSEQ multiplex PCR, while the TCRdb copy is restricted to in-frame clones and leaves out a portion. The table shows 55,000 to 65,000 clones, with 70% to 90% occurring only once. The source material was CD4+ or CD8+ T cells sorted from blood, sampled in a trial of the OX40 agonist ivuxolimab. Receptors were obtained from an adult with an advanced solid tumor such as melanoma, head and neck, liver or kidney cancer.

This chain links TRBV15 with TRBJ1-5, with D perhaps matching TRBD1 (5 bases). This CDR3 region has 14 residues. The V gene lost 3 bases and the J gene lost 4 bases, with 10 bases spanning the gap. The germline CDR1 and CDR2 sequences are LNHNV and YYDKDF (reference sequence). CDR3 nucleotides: TGTGCCACCAGCAGCCCCTGGGGGAATCAGCCCCAGCATTTT. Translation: CATSSPWGNQPQHF.

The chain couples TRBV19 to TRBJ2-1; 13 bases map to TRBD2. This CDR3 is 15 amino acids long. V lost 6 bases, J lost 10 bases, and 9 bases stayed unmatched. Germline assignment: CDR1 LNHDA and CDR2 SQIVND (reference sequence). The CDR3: CASSGLAGAIGEQFF. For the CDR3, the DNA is TGTGCCAGTAGCGGACTAGCGGGAGCCATAGGGGAGCAGTTCTTC. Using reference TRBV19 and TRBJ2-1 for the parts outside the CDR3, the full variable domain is DGGITQSPKYLFRKEGQNVTLSCEQNLNHDAMYWYRQDPGQGLRLIYYSQIVNDFQKGDIAEGYSVSREKKESFPLTVTSAQKNPTAFYLCASSGLAGAIGEQFFGPGTRLTVL.

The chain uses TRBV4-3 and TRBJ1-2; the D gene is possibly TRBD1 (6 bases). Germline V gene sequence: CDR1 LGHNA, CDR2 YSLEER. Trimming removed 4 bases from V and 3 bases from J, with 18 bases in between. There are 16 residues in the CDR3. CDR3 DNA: TGCGCCAGCAGCCCAACAAACAGGGTCCGGGACTATGGCTACACCTTC. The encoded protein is CASSPTNRVRDYGYTF.

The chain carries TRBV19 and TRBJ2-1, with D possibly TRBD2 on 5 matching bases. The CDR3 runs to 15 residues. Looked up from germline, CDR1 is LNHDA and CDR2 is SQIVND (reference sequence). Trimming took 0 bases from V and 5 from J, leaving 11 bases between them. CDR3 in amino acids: CASSIDPGSHNEQFF. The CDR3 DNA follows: TGTGCCAGTAGTATAGACCCGGGGTCCCACAATGAGCAGTTCTTC.

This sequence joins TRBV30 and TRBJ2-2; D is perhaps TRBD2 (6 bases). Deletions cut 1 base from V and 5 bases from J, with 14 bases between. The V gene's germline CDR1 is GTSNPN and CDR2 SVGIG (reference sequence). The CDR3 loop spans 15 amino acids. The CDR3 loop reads CAWSARGTLTGELFF. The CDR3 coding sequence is TGTGCCTGGAGTGCCCGGGGGACGCTAACCGGGGAGCTGTTTTTT.